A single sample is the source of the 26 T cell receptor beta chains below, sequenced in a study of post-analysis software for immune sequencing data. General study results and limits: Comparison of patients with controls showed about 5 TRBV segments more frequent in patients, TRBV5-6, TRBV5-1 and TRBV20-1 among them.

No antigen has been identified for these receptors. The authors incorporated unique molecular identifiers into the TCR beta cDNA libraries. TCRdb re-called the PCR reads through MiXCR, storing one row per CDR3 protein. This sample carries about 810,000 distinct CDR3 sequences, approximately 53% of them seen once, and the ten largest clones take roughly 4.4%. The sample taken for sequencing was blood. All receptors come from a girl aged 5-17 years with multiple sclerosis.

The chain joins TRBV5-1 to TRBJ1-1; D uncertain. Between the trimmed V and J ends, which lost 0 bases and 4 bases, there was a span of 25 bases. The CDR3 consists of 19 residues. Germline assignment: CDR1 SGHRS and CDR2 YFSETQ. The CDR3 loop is CASSLERVRSRPVGTEAFF. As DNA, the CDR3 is TGCGCCAGCAGCTTGGAGAGGGTCAGGTCTCGTCCCGTGGGCACTGAAGCTTTCTTT.

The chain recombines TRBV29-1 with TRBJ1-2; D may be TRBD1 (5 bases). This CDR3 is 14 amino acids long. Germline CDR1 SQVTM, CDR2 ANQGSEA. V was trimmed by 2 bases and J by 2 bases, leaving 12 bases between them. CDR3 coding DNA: TGCAGCGTTGAACGGGCAGGGAGGAACTATGGCTACACCTTC. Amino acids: CSVERAGRNYGYTF.

The CDR3 bases are TGTGCCAGCAGCTTAGTAAAAAGCACAGATACGCAGTATTTT. Amino acids: CASSLVKSTDTQYF. V gene TRBV7-9 combines with J gene TRBJ2-3; D gene uncertain. The CDR3 runs to 14 residues. In germline, CDR1 is SEHNR, CDR2 FQNEAQ (reference sequence). V was clipped by 1 base and J by 0 bases, with 5 bases between them.

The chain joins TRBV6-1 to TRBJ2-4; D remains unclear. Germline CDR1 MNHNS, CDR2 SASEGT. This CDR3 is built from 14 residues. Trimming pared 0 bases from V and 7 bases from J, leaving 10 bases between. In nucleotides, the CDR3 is TGTGCCAGCAGTGAAGCTGGGCAGACTAACATTCAGTACTTC. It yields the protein CASSEAGQTNIQYF.

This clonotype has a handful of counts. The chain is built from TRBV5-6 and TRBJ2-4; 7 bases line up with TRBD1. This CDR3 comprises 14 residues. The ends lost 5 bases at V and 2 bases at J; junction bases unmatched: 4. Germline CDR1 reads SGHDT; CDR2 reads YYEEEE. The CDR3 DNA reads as TGTGCCAGCAGTAAGACAGGGCCCAAAAACATTCAGTACTTC. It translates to CASSKTGPKNIQYF.

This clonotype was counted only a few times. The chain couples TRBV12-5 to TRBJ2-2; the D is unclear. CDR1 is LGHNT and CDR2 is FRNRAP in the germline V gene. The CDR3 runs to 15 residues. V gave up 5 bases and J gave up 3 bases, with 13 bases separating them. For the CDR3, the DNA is TGTGCTAGTGGTCTCTCGCTCACGGACACCGGGGAGCTGTTTTTT. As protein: CASGLSLTDTGELFF.

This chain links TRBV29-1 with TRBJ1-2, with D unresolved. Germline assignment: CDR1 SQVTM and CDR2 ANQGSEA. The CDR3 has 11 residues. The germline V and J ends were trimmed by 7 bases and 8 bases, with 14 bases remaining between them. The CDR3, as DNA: TGCAGCGCAGACGGGTCTCGCGGCTACACCTTC. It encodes CSADGSRGYTF.

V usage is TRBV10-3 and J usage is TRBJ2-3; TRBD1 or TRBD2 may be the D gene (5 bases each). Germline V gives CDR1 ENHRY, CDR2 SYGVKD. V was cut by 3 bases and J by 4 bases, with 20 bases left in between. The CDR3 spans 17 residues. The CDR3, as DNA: TGTGCCATCAGTGAATGGTTTTGGGACCTGGGAGCAGATACGCAGTATTTT. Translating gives CAISEWFWDLGADTQYF.

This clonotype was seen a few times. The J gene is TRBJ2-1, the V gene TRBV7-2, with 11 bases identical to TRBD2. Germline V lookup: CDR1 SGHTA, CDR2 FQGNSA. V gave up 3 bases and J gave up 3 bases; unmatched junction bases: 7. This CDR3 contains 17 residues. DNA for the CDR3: TGTGCCAGCAGCTTTATAGTACTAGCGGGGGTCTACAATGAGCAGTTCTTC. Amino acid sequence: CASSFIVLAGVYNEQFF.

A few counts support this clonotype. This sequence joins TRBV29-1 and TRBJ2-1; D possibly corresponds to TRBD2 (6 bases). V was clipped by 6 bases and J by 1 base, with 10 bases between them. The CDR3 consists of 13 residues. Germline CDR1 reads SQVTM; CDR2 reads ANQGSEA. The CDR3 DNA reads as TGCAGCGTCTCCGGGGGATCCTACAATGAGCAGTTCTTC. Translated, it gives CSVSGGSYNEQFF.

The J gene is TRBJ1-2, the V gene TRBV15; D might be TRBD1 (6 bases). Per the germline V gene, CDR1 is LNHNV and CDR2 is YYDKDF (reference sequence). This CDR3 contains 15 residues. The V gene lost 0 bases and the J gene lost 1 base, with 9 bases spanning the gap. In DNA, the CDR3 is TGTGCCACCAGCAGAGAAGGACAGTTTAACTATGGCTACACCTTC. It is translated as CATSREGQFNYGYTF. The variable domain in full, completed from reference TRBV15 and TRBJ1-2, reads DAMVIQNPRYQVTQFGKPVTLSCSQTLNHNVMYWYQQKSSQAPKLLFHYYDKDFNNEADTPDNFQSRRPNTSFCFLDIRSPGLGDTAMYLCATSREGQFNYGYTFGSGTRLTVV.

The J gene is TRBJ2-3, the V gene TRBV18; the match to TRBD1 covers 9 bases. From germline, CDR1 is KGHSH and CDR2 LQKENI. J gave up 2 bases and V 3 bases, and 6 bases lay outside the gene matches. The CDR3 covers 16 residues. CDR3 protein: CASSPTGGANTDTQYF. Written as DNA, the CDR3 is TGTGCCAGCTCACCCACAGGGGGCGCAAACACAGATACGCAGTATTTT. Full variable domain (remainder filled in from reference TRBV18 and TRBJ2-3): NAGVMQNPRHLVRRRGQEARLRCSPMKGHSHVYWYRQLPEEGLKFMVYLQKENIIDESGMPKERFSAEFPKEGPSILRIQQVVRGDSAAYFCASSPTGGANTDTQYFGPGTRLTVL.

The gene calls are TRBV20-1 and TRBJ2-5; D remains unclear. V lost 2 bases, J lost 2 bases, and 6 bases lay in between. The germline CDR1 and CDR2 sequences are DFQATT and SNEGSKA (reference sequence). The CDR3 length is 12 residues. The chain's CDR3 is CSARRVQETQYF. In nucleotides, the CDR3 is TGCAGTGCTAGAAGGGTACAAGAGACCCAGTACTTC.

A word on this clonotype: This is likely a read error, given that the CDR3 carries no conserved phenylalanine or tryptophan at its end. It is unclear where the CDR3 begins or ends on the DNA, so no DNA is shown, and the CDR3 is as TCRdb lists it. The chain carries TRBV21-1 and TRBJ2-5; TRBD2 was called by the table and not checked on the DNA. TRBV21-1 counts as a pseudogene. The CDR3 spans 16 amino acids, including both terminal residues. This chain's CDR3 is CASSSRRLAGEETQYS.

The CDR3, as DNA: TGCGCCAGCAGCTCACCCGGGACAGCCACAGATACGCAGTATTTT. Translated, it gives CASSSPGTATDTQYF. The chain carries TRBV5-1 and TRBJ2-3, with 7 bases fitting TRBD1. Germline CDR1 SGHRS, CDR2 YFSETQ. The CDR3 covers 15 residues. V trimming: 3 bases; J trimming: 2 bases; junction bases outside the gene matches: 6.

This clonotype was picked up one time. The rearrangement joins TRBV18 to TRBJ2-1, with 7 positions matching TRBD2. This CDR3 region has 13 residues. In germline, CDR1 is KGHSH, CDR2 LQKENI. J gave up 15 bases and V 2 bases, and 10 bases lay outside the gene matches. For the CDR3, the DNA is TGTGCCAGCTCACCAGGCCTGGGCGGGAGTGCGTTCTTC. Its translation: CASSPGLGGSAFF.

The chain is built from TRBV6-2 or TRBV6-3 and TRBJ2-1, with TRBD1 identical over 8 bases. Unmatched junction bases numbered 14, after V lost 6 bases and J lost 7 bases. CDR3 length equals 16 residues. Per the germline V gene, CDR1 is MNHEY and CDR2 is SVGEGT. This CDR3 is CASRLSTGVFLNEQFF. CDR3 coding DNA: TGTGCCAGCAGACTTTCGACAGGGGTGTTCCTAAATGAGCAGTTCTTC.

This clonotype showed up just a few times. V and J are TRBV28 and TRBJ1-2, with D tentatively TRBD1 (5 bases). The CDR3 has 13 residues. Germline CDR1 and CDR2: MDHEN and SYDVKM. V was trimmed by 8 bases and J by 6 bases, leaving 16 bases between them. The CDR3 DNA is TGTGCCAGCCAAACGGGGCAGTGGAATGGCTACACCTTC. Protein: CASQTGQWNGYTF.

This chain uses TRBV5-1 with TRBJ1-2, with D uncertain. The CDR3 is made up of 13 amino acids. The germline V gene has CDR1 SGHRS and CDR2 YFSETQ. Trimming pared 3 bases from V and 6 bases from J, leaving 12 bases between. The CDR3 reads CASSYKENHGYTF. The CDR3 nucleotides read TGCGCCAGCAGCTATAAAGAAAATCATGGCTACACCTTC.

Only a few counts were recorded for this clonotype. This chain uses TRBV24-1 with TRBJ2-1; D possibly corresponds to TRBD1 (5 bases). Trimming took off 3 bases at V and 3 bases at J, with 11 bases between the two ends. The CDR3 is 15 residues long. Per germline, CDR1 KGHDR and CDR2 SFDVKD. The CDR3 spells CATSDPRVLYNEQFF. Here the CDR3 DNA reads TGTGCCACCAGTGATCCCAGGGTCCTCTACAATGAGCAGTTCTTC.

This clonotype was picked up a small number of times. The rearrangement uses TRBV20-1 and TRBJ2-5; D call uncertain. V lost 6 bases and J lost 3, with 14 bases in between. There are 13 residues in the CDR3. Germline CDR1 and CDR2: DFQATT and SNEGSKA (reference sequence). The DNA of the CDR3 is TGCAGTGCCACGACTCCATGGGAAGAGACCCAGTACTTC. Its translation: CSATTPWEETQYF.

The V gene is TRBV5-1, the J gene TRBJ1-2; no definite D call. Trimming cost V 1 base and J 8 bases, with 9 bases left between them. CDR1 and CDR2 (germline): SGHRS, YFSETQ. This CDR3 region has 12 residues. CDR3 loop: CASSLSPGGYTF. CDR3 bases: TGCGCCAGCAGCTTGTCCCCGGGCGGCTACACCTTC.

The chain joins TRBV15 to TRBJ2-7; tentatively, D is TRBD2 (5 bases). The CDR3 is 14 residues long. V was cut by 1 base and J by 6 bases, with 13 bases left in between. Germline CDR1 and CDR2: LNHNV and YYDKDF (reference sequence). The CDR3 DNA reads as TGTGCCACCAGCAGAGTTCTAGCCTTGGCCGAGCAGTACTTC. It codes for CATSRVLALAEQYF.

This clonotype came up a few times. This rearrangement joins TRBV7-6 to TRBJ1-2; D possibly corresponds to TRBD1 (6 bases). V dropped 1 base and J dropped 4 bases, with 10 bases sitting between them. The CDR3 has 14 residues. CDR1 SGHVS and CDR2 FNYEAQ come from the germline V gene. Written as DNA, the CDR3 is TGTGCCAGCAGCTTAGGCCCAGGGGCCTATGGCTACACCTTC. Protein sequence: CASSLGPGAYGYTF.

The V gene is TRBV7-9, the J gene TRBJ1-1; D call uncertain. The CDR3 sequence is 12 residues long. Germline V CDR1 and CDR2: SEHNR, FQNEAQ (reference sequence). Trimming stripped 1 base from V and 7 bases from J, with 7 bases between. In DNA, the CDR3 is TGTGCCAGCAGCTTAGACGGCTTTGAAGCTTTCTTT. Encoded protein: CASSLDGFEAFF.

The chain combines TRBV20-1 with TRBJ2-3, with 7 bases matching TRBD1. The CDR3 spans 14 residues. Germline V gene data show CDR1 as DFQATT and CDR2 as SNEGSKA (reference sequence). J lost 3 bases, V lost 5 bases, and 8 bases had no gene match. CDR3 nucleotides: TGCAGTGCTCCTTCCGGGACAGCTACAGATACGCAGTATTTT. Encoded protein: CSAPSGTATDTQYF.